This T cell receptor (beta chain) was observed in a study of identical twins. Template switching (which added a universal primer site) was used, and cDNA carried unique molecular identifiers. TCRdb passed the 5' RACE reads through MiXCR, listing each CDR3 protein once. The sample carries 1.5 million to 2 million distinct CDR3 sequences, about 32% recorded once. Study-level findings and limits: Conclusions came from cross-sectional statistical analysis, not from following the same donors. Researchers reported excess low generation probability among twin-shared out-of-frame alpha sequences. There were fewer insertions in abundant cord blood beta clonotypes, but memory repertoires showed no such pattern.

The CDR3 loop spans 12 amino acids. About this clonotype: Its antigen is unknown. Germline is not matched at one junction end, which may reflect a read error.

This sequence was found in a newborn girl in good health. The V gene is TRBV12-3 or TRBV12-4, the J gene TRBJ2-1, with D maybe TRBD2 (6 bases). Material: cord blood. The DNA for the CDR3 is TGTGCCAGCAGCCCGACTAGAAATGGGCAGTTCTTC. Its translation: CASSPTRNGQFF.